The source of this T cell receptor beta chain is a study of post-analysis software for immune sequencing data. On this clonotype: The antigen remains unidentified.

The library was made from cDNA and included unique molecular identifiers. MiXCR, run by TCRdb on the PCR reads, gives a single entry per CDR3 protein. This sample has hundreds of thousands of distinct CDR3 sequences; less than 40% occur once, and the top ten carry under 15%. Study outcomes and limitations: The study found TRBV5-6, TRBV5-1 and TRBV20-1 among five TRBV segments more frequent in patients than controls. Normalized Chao1 diversity was significantly lower in multiple sclerosis patients than in controls.

Germline V gene lookup returns CDR1 SEHNR and CDR2 FQNEAQ (reference sequence). The CDR3 consists of 16 residues. Germline trimming cut 4 bases from V and 4 bases from J; bases unmatched to any gene: 8. This receptor was taken from a girl aged 5-17 years with multiple sclerosis. The sample consisted of blood. The genes are TRBV7-9 and TRBJ2-3; 10 bases are a match to TRBD2. This CDR3 is CASSWTQAGGPDTQYF. CDR3 sequence (DNA): TGTGCCAGCAGCTGGACACAAGCGGGGGGGCCAGATACGCAGTATTTT.